These 28 T cell receptor beta chains were sequenced from one sample in a study of shared clonotypes between healthy human individuals. TCRdb's table, derived via immunoSEQ multiplex PCR, lists solely in-frame clones and lacks some. The repertoire holds 550,000 to 850,000 clones, with over 60% as singletons. Material for sequencing was memory CD4+ T cells sorted from blood. Subset of the sample: CD45RA-negative fraction. The source is a woman under 40 in good health.

The rearrangement links TRBV5-1 to TRBJ2-5, with TRBD1 matching 9 bases. The better agreement between TRBJ2-7 and the DNA end casts doubt on the J call. CDR1 SGHRS and CDR2 YFSETQ come from the germline V gene. The CDR3 contains 15 residues. Here the CDR3 DNA reads TGCGCCAGCAGCTTGCCAGGGACAGGGTCTTACGAGCAGTACTTC. Translating gives CASSLPGTGSYEQYF.

The CDR3 DNA reads as TGTGCCAGCAGCAAAGCAGGCGGCGGGAAACTGTTTTTT. This encodes CASSKAGGGKLFF. The V call is TRBV5-6, the J call TRBJ1-4; D remains ambiguous. V was pared by 4 bases and J by 11 bases, with 15 bases between. This CDR3 is 13 amino acids long. From germline, CDR1 is SGHDT and CDR2 YYEEEE. Using reference TRBV5-6 and TRBJ1-4 for the parts outside the CDR3, the full variable domain is DAGVTQSPTHLIKTRGQQVTLRCSPKSGHDTVSWYQQALGQGPQFIFQYYEEEERQRGNFPDRFSGHQFPNYSSELNVNALLLGDSALYLCASSKAGGGKLFFGSGTQLSVL.

J is TRBJ1-1 and V is TRBV28; D may be TRBD1 (5 bases). CDR1 and CDR2 (germline): MDHEN, SYDVKM. This CDR3 region has 16 residues. The V and J ends lost 4 bases and 1 base respectively, with 16 bases between them. This CDR3 is CASSSPPGGGNTEAFF. CDR3 nucleotides: TGTGCCAGCAGTTCCCCACCGGGGGGAGGGAACACTGAAGCTTTCTTT.

A word on this clone: A single base separates this from a much larger clone, so it may be a read error. The chain has TRBV7-9 and TRBJ2-5; the match to TRBD1 covers 7 bases. CDR1 and CDR2 from the germline V gene are SEHNR and FQNEAQ (reference sequence). The CDR3 length is 13 residues. The V gene end was trimmed by 5 bases and the J gene end by 5 bases; junction bases not matched to a gene: 5. The DNA for the CDR3 is TGTGCCAGCAGCCGACAGGGATCGGAGACCCAGTACTTC. Translation gives CASSRQGSETQYF.

CDR3 loop: CASSLLGAGYYEQYF. The CDR3 nucleotides read TGTGCCAGCAGCTTACTCGGGGCGGGATACTACGAGCAGTACTTC. This rearrangement joins TRBV11-2 to TRBJ2-7, with a weak D call TRBD2 (6 bases). CDR1 is SGHAT, CDR2 FQNNGV, per germline. The CDR3 covers 15 residues. The germline V and J ends were trimmed by 2 bases and 3 bases, with 14 bases remaining between them.

The chain joins TRBV5-6 to TRBJ1-5; no clear D. From germline, CDR1 is SGHDT and CDR2 YYEEEE. This CDR3 has 13 amino acids. The V and J ends lost 0 bases and 6 bases respectively, with 7 bases between them. The CDR3 DNA follows: TGTGCCAGCAGCTTGGGATGGGGTCAGCCCCAGCATTTT. This encodes CASSLGWGQPQHF.

This clone was recorded a few times. Other DNA sequences in the sample encode the same CDR3. The V and J genes are TRBV29-1 and TRBJ2-5; 11 bases are shared with TRBD1. Germline V gene sequence: CDR1 SQVTM, CDR2 ANQGSEA. The CDR3 runs to 13 residues. After removal of 6 bases from V and 4 bases from J, the junction contained 4 bases not matched to a gene. Written as DNA, the CDR3 is TGCAGCGTATCCGGGACAGGGGGAGAGACCCAGTACTTC. It encodes CSVSGTGGETQYF.

CDR3 protein: CASSLAGDGYTF. CDR3 sequence (DNA): TGCGCCAGCAGCTTGGCCGGGGATGGCTACACCTTC. The chain recombines TRBV5-1 with TRBJ1-2; D remains ambiguous. Germline V gene sequence: CDR1 SGHRS, CDR2 YFSETQ. V lost 0 bases and J lost 6, with 6 bases in between. The CDR3 spans 12 residues. The whole variable domain, filled in from reference TRBV5-1 and TRBJ1-2, reads KAGVTQTPRYLIKTRGQQVTLSCSPISGHRSVSWYQQTPGQGLQFLFEYFSETQRNKGNFPGRFSGRQFSNSRSEMNVSTLELGDSALYLCASSLAGDGYTFGSGTRLTVV.

The chain couples TRBV4-2 to TRBJ2-5; the D gene could be TRBD1 or TRBD2 (6 bases each). This CDR3 has 13 residues. Trimming left V 5 bases short and J 5 bases short, with 12 bases between. The germline CDR1 and CDR2 sequences are LGHNA and YNFKEQ. The CDR3: CASSSGAGETQYF. In DNA, the CDR3 is TGTGCCAGCAGCTCAGGGGCGGGGGAGACCCAGTACTTC.

This chain joins TRBV4-2 and TRBJ2-3; TRBD2 matches 9 bases. Germline CDR1 reads LGHNA; CDR2 reads YNFKEQ. After removal of 0 bases from V and 0 bases from J, the junction contained 16 bases not matched to a gene. The CDR3 length is 21 residues. Here the CDR3 reads CASSQEPPLAGRITSTDTQYF. The CDR3, as DNA: TGTGCCAGCAGCCAAGAACCTCCTCTAGCGGGACGAATAACTAGCACAGATACGCAGTATTTT.

The rearrangement links TRBV6-5 to TRBJ2-7, with TRBD1 as a possible D gene (5 bases). The CDR3 totals 13 residues. CDR1 MNHEY and CDR2 SVGAGI come from the germline V gene. Trimming left V 6 bases short and J 5 bases short, with 14 bases between. The CDR3 DNA sequence: TGTGCCAGCAGGAAGGCAGGGAAGAACGAGCAGTACTTC. Translation gives CASRKAGKNEQYF.

This clone has just a few counts. This chain uses TRBV5-1 with TRBJ2-1; no clear D gene. Trimming took off 0 bases at V and 2 bases at J, with 9 bases between the two ends. The CDR3 has 15 residues. Germline V CDR1 and CDR2: SGHRS, YFSETQ. The CDR3, as DNA: TGCGCCAGCAGCTTGGCCAACGCGGCCTACAATGAGCAGTTCTTC. Translated, it gives CASSLANAAYNEQFF.

The chain combines TRBV19 with TRBJ2-3, with D perhaps TRBD2 (6 bases). This CDR3 has 16 amino acids. Germline V gene data show CDR1 as LNHDA and CDR2 as SQIVND (reference sequence). V was clipped by 1 base and J by 1 base, with 12 bases between them. DNA of the CDR3: TGTGCCAGTAGTATAGGCCGACTAGGACGCACAGATACGCAGTATTTT. Amino acids: CASSIGRLGRTDTQYF.

This clone has just one count. The chain couples TRBV11-2 to TRBJ1-4; no clear D. The V end lost 4 bases, the J end lost 8 bases, and 11 bases lay between the germline ends. Germline CDR1 is SGHAT and CDR2 is FQNNGV. This CDR3 comprises 13 residues. The CDR3 coding sequence is TGTGCCAGCAGCTCCACGGTAGGAGAAAAACTGTTTTTT. Amino acids: CASSSTVGEKLFF.

This chain connects TRBV15 to TRBJ2-7, with a weak D call TRBD2 (5 bases). V gave up 2 bases and J gave up 6 bases, with 11 bases separating them. In germline, CDR1 is LNHNV, CDR2 YYDKDF (reference sequence). The CDR3 sequence is 13 residues long. CDR3 DNA sequence: TGTGCCACCAGCAGATCGGACTGGCGCGAGCAGTACTTC. Amino acid sequence: CATSRSDWREQYF.

This sequence joins TRBV18 and TRBJ1-3; 7 nucleotides align to TRBD1. The CDR3 runs to 16 residues. CDR1 and CDR2 from the germline V gene are KGHSH and LQKENI. With 6 bases clipped from V and 0 bases from J, the junction kept 8 bases outside the gene matches. DNA for the CDR3: TGTGCCAGCTCGGAAGGACAGGCGAGCTCTGGAAACACCATATATTTT. This gives the protein CASSEGQASSGNTIYF. The entire variable domain, with the rest obtained from reference TRBV18 and TRBJ1-3, is as follows: NAGVMQNPRHLVRRRGQEARLRCSPMKGHSHVYWYRQLPEEGLKFMVYLQKENIIDESGMPKERFSAEFPKEGPSILRIQQVVRGDSAAYFCASSEGQASSGNTIYFGEGSWLTVV.

This clone was observed once. The rearrangement uses TRBV25-1 and TRBJ2-1; D unresolved. The CDR3 is made up of 13 amino acids. CDR1 is MGHDK, CDR2 SYGVNS, per germline. V lost 3 bases and J 4 bases, leaving 7 bases between the germline ends. CDR3 protein: CASSETTYNEQFF. The CDR3, as DNA: TGTGCCAGCAGTGAGACCACTTACAATGAGCAGTTCTTC.

The J gene is TRBJ1-1, the V gene TRBV21-1. TRBV21-1 is reported as a pseudogene. The CDR3 contains 15 residues. The CDR3 sequence: CASTTPRGGRTEAFF. CDR3 bases: TGTGCCAGCACCACACCTAGGGGGGGGAGGACTGAAGCTTTCTTT.

The chain employs TRBV30 and TRBJ2-2, with D unclear. The CDR3 consists of 13 residues. V lost 4 bases, J lost 4 bases, and 10 bases lay in between. Per germline, CDR1 GTSNPN and CDR2 SVGIG (reference sequence). The CDR3, as DNA: TGTGCCTGGACACTACACATCACCGGGGAGCTGTTTTTT. Translation gives CAWTLHITGELFF.

J is TRBJ2-4 and V is TRBV19; weak D call: TRBD1 (5 bases). Germline assignment: CDR1 LNHDA and CDR2 SQIVND (reference sequence). V was cut by 3 bases and J by 0 bases, with 9 bases left in between. CDR3 length: 15 residues. The CDR3 DNA follows: TGTGCCAGTAGTATTCCAGGGCTAGCCAAAAACATTCAGTACTTC. Its protein product is CASSIPGLAKNIQYF. The variable domain in full, completed from reference TRBV19 and TRBJ2-4, reads DGGITQSPKYLFRKEGQNVTLSCEQNLNHDAMYWYRQDPGQGLRLIYYSQIVNDFQKGDIAEGYSVSREKKESFPLTVTSAQKNPTAFYLCASSIPGLAKNIQYFGAGTRLSVL.

The chain carries TRBV6-1 and TRBJ1-4; D is perhaps TRBD1 (5 bases). Deletions cut 6 bases from V and 2 bases from J, with 10 bases between. The CDR3 has 14 residues. The germline gives CDR1 MNHNS, CDR2 SASEGT. The CDR3 DNA reads as TGTGCCAGCAGGGGACGAGAGACTAATGAAAAACTGTTTTTT. It yields the protein CASRGRETNEKLFF.

The chain carries TRBV4-1 and TRBJ1-5; TRBD1 matches at 7 bases. The CDR3 loop spans 15 amino acids. Germline V gene data show CDR1 as MGHRA and CDR2 as YSYEKL. With 2 bases clipped from V and 9 bases from J, the junction kept 10 bases outside the gene matches. The CDR3 sequence is CASSQPGQTIRPQHF. The CDR3 DNA reads as TGCGCCAGCAGCCAACCGGGACAGACAATCAGGCCCCAGCATTTT.

The chain combines TRBV4-1 with TRBJ2-7, with 7 bases identical to TRBD2. The V gene end was trimmed by 4 bases and the J gene end by 5 bases; junction bases not matched to a gene: 17. The CDR3 covers 17 residues. Germline V gene lookup returns CDR1 MGHRA and CDR2 YSYEKL. CDR3 residues: CASSPKSEQGGRDEQYF. CDR3 DNA: TGCGCCAGCAGCCCTAAATCCGAGCAGGGTGGGAGGGACGAGCAGTACTTC.

Points on this clone: Other nucleotide sequences in the sample specify the same CDR3. Here the CDR3 reads CASSLDSLSYNEQFF. The CDR3 bases are TGCGCCAGCAGCTTGGACAGTCTTTCCTACAATGAGCAGTTCTTC. The chain links TRBV5-1 to TRBJ2-1; no reliable D call. This CDR3 is 15 amino acids long. The V end was cut by 0 bases, the J end by 1 base, with 8 bases between. Germline lookup yields CDR1 SGHRS and CDR2 YFSETQ.

This clone was found a few times. The rearrangement links TRBV6-5 to TRBJ1-3; D not certain. The CDR3 contains 13 residues. With 7 bases removed from V and 7 bases from J, the gap between germline ends came to 14 bases. The germline CDR1 and CDR2 sequences are MNHEY and SVGAGI. The CDR3 is CASIKHGQNTIYF. The CDR3 DNA is TGTGCCAGCATTAAACATGGTCAGAACACCATATATTTT.

This clone was seen a single time. J is TRBJ1-6 and V is TRBV28; TRBD1 is a possible D gene (5 bases). The germline V gene encodes CDR1 MDHEN and CDR2 SYDVKM. The V end lost 1 base, the J end lost 8 bases, and 12 bases lay between the germline ends. CDR3 length: 15 amino acids. The CDR3 sequence: CASSLSRTRHSPLHF. The CDR3 DNA sequence: TGTGCCAGCAGTTTATCTCGGACAAGGCATTCACCCCTCCACTTT.

Only a few counts were recorded for this clone. The chain carries TRBV18 and TRBJ2-7; the D is unclear. The V end was cut by 3 bases, the J end by 5 bases, with 5 bases between. The CDR3 runs 11 residues. Germline values: CDR1 KGHSH, CDR2 LQKENI. This CDR3 reads CASSPENEQYF. The CDR3, as DNA: TGTGCCAGCTCACCGGAGAACGAGCAGTACTTC.

The V call is TRBV15, the J call TRBJ1-2; no clear D. CDR3 size: 15 residues. V was cut by 0 bases and J by 2 bases, with 10 bases left in between. Germline CDR1 LNHNV, CDR2 YYDKDF (reference sequence). CDR3 residues: CATSRDYGRNYGYTF. The CDR3 DNA reads as TGTGCCACCAGCAGAGATTATGGCCGGAACTATGGCTACACCTTC.